Following are 8 T cell receptor beta chains from one sample sequenced in a study of molecular identifiers for immune sequencing clone quantification. TCRdb recomputed calls from the PCR reads with MiXCR, one row per CDR3 protein. Among some 65,000 distinct CDR3 sequences listed, around a sixth were seen once. The sample comprised naive CD8+ T cells from blood, with Jurkat cell RNA spiked in. Subset meaning: FACS-sorted CD8+CD4-CCR7+CD45RA+ naive T cells. The receptors shown here come from a human donor in good health. Some libraries in this study had Jurkat cell RNA spiked in.

This clonotype was observed at least ten times. This chain links TRBV7-9 with TRBJ2-7; the D gene is possibly TRBD1 (5 bases). V was clipped by 10 bases and J by 5 bases, with 18 bases between them. Per the germline V gene, CDR1 is SEHNR and CDR2 is FQNEAQ (reference sequence). This CDR3 contains 13 residues. The CDR3: CATSGHRIHEQYF. CDR3 nucleotides: TGTGCCACCTCAGGGCACCGAATCCACGAGCAGTACTTC.

As for this clonotype: Given a much more abundant clone one base away, this may be a read error. This chain links TRBV4-1 with TRBJ2-1, with 7 bases fitting TRBD2. The CDR3 extends over 16 amino acids. The germline V gene encodes CDR1 MGHRA and CDR2 YSYEKL. CDR3 nucleotides: TGCGCCAGCAGCCAAGATCGGCAAGCGGGGTACAATGAGCAGTTATTC. Amino acids: CASSQDRQAGYNEQLF.

This clonotype was observed at least ten times. V is TRBV11-3 and J is TRBJ2-1, with 8 bases that match TRBD2. In germline, CDR1 is SGHNT, CDR2 YENEEA. The CDR3 has 15 amino acids. The ends lost 4 bases at V and 1 base at J; junction bases unmatched: 3. The CDR3 reads CASSSRLASYNEQFF. CDR3 DNA: TGTGCCAGCAGCTCCAGACTAGCGTCCTACAATGAGCAGTTCTTC.

The table lists this clonotype with a few counts. The J gene is TRBJ1-2, the V gene TRBV14, with TRBD1 as a possible D gene (5 bases). V was shortened by 0 bases and J by 4 bases, with 12 bases between the two germline ends. The CDR3 runs 15 residues. The germline gives CDR1 SGHDN, CDR2 FVKESK. The CDR3 sequence: CASSQDPEGPYGYTF. The CDR3, as DNA: TGTGCCAGCAGCCAAGATCCGGAGGGGCCCTATGGCTACACCTTC.

This clonotype was counted between two and nine times. This rearrangement joins TRBV27 to TRBJ1-5, with no clear D. The germline V and J ends were trimmed by 2 bases and 0 bases, with 8 bases remaining between them. This CDR3 contains 15 residues. Germline values: CDR1 MNHEY, CDR2 SMNVEV (reference sequence). The CDR3 DNA reads TGTGCCAGCAGTTTAGTCAGCCTTAGCAATCAGCCCCAGCATTTT. Protein sequence: CASSLVSLSNQPQHF.

This clonotype showed up just a few times. The rearrangement uses TRBV12-3 or TRBV12-4 and TRBJ2-1, with 8 bases that match TRBD2. V was pared by 5 bases and J by 7 bases, with 10 bases of the junction left unmatched. The length of the CDR3 is 15 residues. The CDR3: CASSLTGGGFNEQFF. The CDR3 DNA reads TGTGCCAGCAGTCTTACCGGCGGGGGGTTTAATGAGCAGTTCTTC.

Details on this clonotype: Just one base apart from a much larger clone, this may be a read error. This sequence joins TRBV24-1 and TRBJ2-1; no firm D call. The CDR3 totals 12 residues. Germline assignment: CDR1 KGHDR and CDR2 SFDVKD. DNA of the CDR3: TGTGCCACCAGTGATTTGAGCAATGAGCGGTTCTTC. Translation gives CATSDLSNERFF.

This clonotype was seen more than once but under ten times. The genes are TRBV5-8 and TRBJ1-1, with D perhaps TRBD1 (5 bases). Trimming took 2 bases from V and 0 from J, leaving 14 bases between them. CDR3 size: 16 residues. CDR1 and CDR2 from the germline V gene are SGHTS and YDEGEE. CDR3 protein: CASSLVLGTLNTEAFF. As DNA, the CDR3 is TGTGCCAGCAGCTTAGTTTTGGGGACCCTGAACACTGAAGCTTTCTTT.